This T cell receptor beta chain was documented in a study of cytomegalovirus exposure and HLA in healthy donors. As for the study in general: The 90 to 150 validation repertoires used a platform that matched the one used for the approximately 610 first-cohort repertoires, as a later analysis reported. Study-level results: Most TCR sequences proved rare, with some public TCRs found in many donors.

As concerns this clone: What it binds is unknown.

The approximately 120-subject validation cohort, separate from the approximately 640-subject first cohort, included the donors. J lost 5 bases, V lost 6 bases, and 4 bases had no gene match. This CDR3 comprises 13 residues. Germline-derived CDR1 and CDR2 are MNHEY and SMNVEV (reference sequence). Sequenced by immunoSEQ multiplex PCR; TCRdb stores in-frame clones only, minus some. The sample has 200,000 or so clones, 70% to 85% seen once; the top ten hold roughly 12%. This clonotype originated in a woman aged 25 to 39 in good health and CMV-seropositive. The material sequenced was PBMCs. The chain carries TRBV27 and TRBJ2-7, with 10 bases fitting TRBD2. CDR3 in DNA: TGTGCCAGCAGGCTAGCGGGAGTAGACGAGCAGTACTTC. Encoded protein: CASRLAGVDEQYF.